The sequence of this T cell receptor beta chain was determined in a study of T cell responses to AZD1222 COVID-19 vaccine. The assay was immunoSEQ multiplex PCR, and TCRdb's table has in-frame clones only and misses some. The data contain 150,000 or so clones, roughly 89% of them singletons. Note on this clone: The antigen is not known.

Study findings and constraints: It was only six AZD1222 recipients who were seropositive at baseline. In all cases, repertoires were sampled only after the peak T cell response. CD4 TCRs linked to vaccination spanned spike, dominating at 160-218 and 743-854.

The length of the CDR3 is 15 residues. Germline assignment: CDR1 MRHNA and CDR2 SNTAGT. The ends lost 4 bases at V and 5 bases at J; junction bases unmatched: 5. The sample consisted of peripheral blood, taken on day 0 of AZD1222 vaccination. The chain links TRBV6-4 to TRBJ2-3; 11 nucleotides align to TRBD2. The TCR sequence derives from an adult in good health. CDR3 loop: CASSAVAGGGDTQYF. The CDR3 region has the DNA TGTGCCAGCAGTGCCGTAGCGGGAGGGGGAGATACGCAGTATTTT.